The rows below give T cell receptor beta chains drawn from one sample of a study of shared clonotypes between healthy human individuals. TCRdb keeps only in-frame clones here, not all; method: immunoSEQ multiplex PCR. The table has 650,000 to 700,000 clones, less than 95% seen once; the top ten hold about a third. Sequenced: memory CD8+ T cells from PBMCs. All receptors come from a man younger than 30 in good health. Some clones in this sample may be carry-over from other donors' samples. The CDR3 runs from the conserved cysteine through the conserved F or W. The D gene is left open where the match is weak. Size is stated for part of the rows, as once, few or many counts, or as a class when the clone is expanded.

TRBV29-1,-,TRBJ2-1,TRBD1,CSGRLTGDNEQFF,TGCAGCGGGAGACTGACAGGGGACAATGAGCAGTTCTTC
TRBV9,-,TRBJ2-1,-,CASSDRTANEQFF,TGTGCCAGCAGCGATCGGACGGCCAATGAGCAGTTCTTC
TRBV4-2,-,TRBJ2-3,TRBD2,CASSQETSGALGDTQYF,TGTGCCAGCAGCCAAGAAACGAGCGGGGCCTTGGGAGATACGCAGTATTTT
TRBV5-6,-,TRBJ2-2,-,CASSLTENTGELFF,TGTGCCAGCAGCTTAACGGAAAACACCGGGGAGCTGTTTTTT
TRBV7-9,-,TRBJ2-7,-,CASTAGTSGRHLYEQYF,TGTGCCAGCACCGCTGGTACTTCGGGACGCCATCTCTACGAGCAGTACTTC
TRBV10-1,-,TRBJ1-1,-,CASSEGMNTEAFF,TGCGCCAGCAGTGAAGGTATGAACACTGAAGCTTTCTTT
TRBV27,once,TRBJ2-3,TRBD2,CASSFRGTSGPRDTQYF,TGTGCCAGCAGTTTTCGTGGGACTAGCGGCCCCCGGGATACGCAGTATTTT
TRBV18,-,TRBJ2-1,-,CASSPWGPSGNEQFF,TGTGCCAGCTCACCATGGGGGCCCTCTGGGAATGAGCAGTTCTTC
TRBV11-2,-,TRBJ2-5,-,CASSLQPEDGGLFGTQYF,TGTGCCAGCAGCTTACAACCGGAGGACGGGGGTTTGTTTGGGACCCAGTACTTC
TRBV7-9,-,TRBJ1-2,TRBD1,CASSDRDRVYGYTF,TGTGCCAGCAGCGACCGGGACAGGGTATATGGCTACACCTTC
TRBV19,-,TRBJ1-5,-,CASSIAVENQPQHF,TGTGCCAGTAGTATAGCTGTGGAGAATCAGCCCCAGCATTTT
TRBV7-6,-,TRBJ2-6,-,CASSAGGGYGANVLTF,TGTGCCAGCAGCGCCGGAGGAGGGTACGGGGCCAACGTCCTGACTTTC
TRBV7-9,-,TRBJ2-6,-,CASSLGATVPSGANVLTF,TGTGCCAGCAGCTTAGGCGCGACTGTACCGTCTGGGGCCAACGTCCTGACTTTC
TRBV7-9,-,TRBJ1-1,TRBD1,CASSSRQGAMDTEAFF,TGTGCCAGCAGCTCTAGACAGGGGGCCATGGATACTGAAGCTTTCTTT
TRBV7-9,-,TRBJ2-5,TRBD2,CASRTGLAETQYF,TGTGCCAGTAGAACCGGACTAGCCGAGACCCAGTACTTC
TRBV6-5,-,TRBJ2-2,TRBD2,CASCRGEVAGELFF,TGTGCCAGCTGTCGGGGGGAAGTGGCCGGGGAGCTGTTTTTT
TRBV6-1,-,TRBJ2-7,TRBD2,CASIERDDYEQYF,TGTGCCAGCATCGAGCGGGACGACTACGAGCAGTACTTC
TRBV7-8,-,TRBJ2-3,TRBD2,CASSPPGLAEDTQYF,TGTGCCAGCAGCCCACCGGGACTAGCGGAAGATACGCAGTATTTT
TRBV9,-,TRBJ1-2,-,CASSVAGVGLYGYTF,TGTGCCAGCAGCGTTGCGGGGGTTGGTTTATATGGCTACACCTTC
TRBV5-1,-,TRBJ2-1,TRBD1,CASELPGTGNSNEQFF,TGCGCCAGCGAACTTCCCGGGACAGGGAATAGCAATGAGCAGTTCTTC
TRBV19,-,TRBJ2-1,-,CASSPRIGDWQFF,TGTGCCTCTTCACCCCGGATAGGGGATTGGCAGTTCTTC
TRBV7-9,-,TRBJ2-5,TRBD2,CASSGTSGRASQETQYF,TGTGCCAGCAGCGGGACTAGCGGGAGGGCCTCTCAAGAGACCCAGTACTTC
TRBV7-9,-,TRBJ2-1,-,CASSPIKDEQFF,TGTGCCAGCAGCCCTATTAAGGATGAGCAGTTCTTC
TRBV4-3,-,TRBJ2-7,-,CASSQDGISDEQYF,TGCGCCAGCAGCCAAGATGGGATTTCGGACGAGCAGTACTTC
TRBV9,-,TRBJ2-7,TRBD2,CASSVGGLGYEQYF,TGTGCCAGCAGCGTAGGGGGACTAGGGTACGAGCAGTACTTC